Each of the 21 T cell receptor beta chains below was sequenced from the same sample in a study of technical replicates of blood from several donors (dated by TCRdb to about 2017). Receptor amplification or capture employed the immunoSEQ multiplex PCR assay. Here the immuneACCESS table is served through TCRdb, limited to in-frame sequences with V and J called. Missing clones are a known gap in these copies; in checked studies unresolved V genes cover under half, and the rest lacks a known reason. Within this sample are roughly 76,000 clones, with approximately 94% of them counted one time only. Approximately 0.41% of the sample comes from the top ten. Sequencing was performed on T cells isolated from PBMCs. The receptor set was obtained from a human donor in good health.

The chain has TRBV9 and TRBJ1-1; TRBD1 might be the D (6 bases). V was shortened by 3 bases and J by 7 bases, with 13 bases between the two germline ends. CDR3 length: 13 amino acids. Germline V gives CDR1 SGDLS, CDR2 YYNGEE. The CDR3 DNA reads TGTGCCAGCAGCGCTACAGGGATAAGTGAAGCTTTCTTT. Protein product: CASSATGISEAFF.

The chain joins TRBV30 to TRBJ1-2; the match to TRBD1 covers 12 bases. Germline assignment: CDR1 GTSNPN and CDR2 SVGIG (reference sequence). V was pared by 4 bases and J by 4 bases, with 7 bases of the junction left unmatched. The CDR3 is 15 amino acids. CDR3 in DNA: TGTGCCTGGAACAGGGACAGGGGGCGAGGCTATGGCTACACCTTC. Translation gives CAWNRDRGRGYGYTF. The whole variable domain, remainder taken from reference TRBV30 and TRBJ1-2, is SQTIHQWPATLVQPVGSPLSLECTVEGTSNPNLYWYRQAAGRGLQLLFYSVGIGQISSEVPQNLSASRPQDRQFILSSKKLLLSDSGFYLCAWNRDRGRGYGYTFGSGTRLTVV.

This sequence joins TRBV27 and TRBJ1-1; D is unclear. The germline V gene encodes CDR1 MNHEY and CDR2 SMNVEV (reference sequence). CDR3 length: 13 residues. The V and J ends lost 6 bases and 0 bases respectively, with 8 bases between them. This CDR3 is CASSPFMNTEAFF. CDR3 nucleotide sequence: TGTGCCAGCAGCCCCTTTATGAACACTGAAGCTTTCTTT.

The V call is TRBV11-3, the J call TRBJ2-7; tentative D call: TRBD1 (5 bases). Germline V lookup: CDR1 SGHNT, CDR2 YENEEA. The CDR3 runs 13 residues. Trimming cost V 2 bases and J 2 bases, with 7 bases left between them. As DNA, the CDR3 is TGTGCCAGCAGCTTAATGACAGCCTACGAGCAGTACTTC. Translated, it gives CASSLMTAYEQYF.

The chain is built from TRBV7-2 and TRBJ1-2, with D possibly matching TRBD1 (5 bases). V lost 4 bases, J lost 6 bases, and 9 bases lay in between. CDR3 length equals 12 residues. CDR1 and CDR2 from the germline V gene are SGHTA and FQGNSA. DNA of the CDR3: TGTGCCAGCAGCTGGGGAGGGGATGGCTACACCTTC. Translating it yields CASSWGGDGYTF.

The V call is TRBV7-3, the J call TRBJ2-1; TRBD2 matches 11 bases. Germline loops: CDR1 SGHTA, CDR2 FQGTGA. The V and J ends lost 4 bases and 6 bases, in that order; junction bases with no gene match: 5. This CDR3 is built from 15 residues. CDR3 nucleotide sequence: TGTGCCAGCAGCTCACTAGCGGGAGAGTTCAATGAGCAGTTCTTC. Protein product: CASSSLAGEFNEQFF.

This clone was recorded once. The chain uses TRBV19 and TRBJ2-1, with 9 positions matching TRBD1. J lost 6 bases, V lost 5 bases, and 5 bases had no gene match. The CDR3 consists of 14 residues. Germline-derived CDR1 and CDR2 are LNHDA and SQIVND (reference sequence). The CDR3, as DNA: TGTGCCAGTAGTCAGATGACAGGGGGCAATGAGCAGTTCTTC. This encodes CASSQMTGGNEQFF.

This clone was seen more than once but under ten times. At one end, the junction sequence differs from germline, possibly due to a read error. The chain couples TRBV7-9 to TRBJ1-1; D perhaps matches TRBD1 (5 bases). Per germline, CDR1 SEHNR and CDR2 FQNEAQ (reference sequence). The CDR3 sequence is 14 residues long. CDR3 bases: TGTGCCAGCAGTTTAGCTGAGACAGCCATTGAAGCTTTCTTT. This encodes CASSLAETAIEAFF.

V is TRBV7-2 and J is TRBJ1-2; no clear D. The V end was cut by 2 bases, the J end by 3 bases, with 13 bases between. This CDR3 comprises 15 residues. Germline values: CDR1 SGHTA, CDR2 FQGNSA. Here the CDR3 reads CASSLYELPYYGYTF. The CDR3 coding sequence is TGTGCCAGCAGCTTATACGAGCTTCCCTACTATGGCTACACCTTC. The full variable domain, in which reference TRBV7-2 and TRBJ1-2 provide the parts outside the CDR3, is GAGVSQSPSNKVTEKGKDVELRCDPISGHTALYWYRQSLGQGLEFLIYFQGNSAPDKSGLPSDRFSAERTGGSVSTLTIQRTQQEDSAVYLCASSLYELPYYGYTFGSGTRLTVV.

This clone was seen just once. J is TRBJ1-3 and V is TRBV4-1, with TRBD1 as a possible D gene (6 bases). The CDR3 contains 17 residues. V lost 3 bases, J lost 0 bases, and 15 bases lay in between. Germline V gene data show CDR1 as MGHRA and CDR2 as YSYEKL. In DNA, the CDR3 is TGCGCCAGCAGCCACCCTACCCTGACAGGCTCTGGAAACACCATATATTTT. Translated: CASSHPTLTGSGNTIYF.

The chain couples TRBV10-3 to TRBJ1-2; 8 bases match TRBD1. CDR3 size: 16 residues. Germline V gene data show CDR1 as ENHRY and CDR2 as SYGVKD. J lost 7 bases, V lost 7 bases, and 17 bases had no gene match. CDR3 loop: CAIIANPGGAVGGYTF. CDR3 DNA: TGTGCCATCATTGCGAACCCAGGGGGCGCGGTCGGTGGCTACACCTTC.

V is TRBV29-1 and J is TRBJ1-2; 7 nucleotides line up with TRBD1. The germline gives CDR1 SQVTM, CDR2 ANQGSEA. The J segment lost 4 bases and the V segment lost 5 bases, leaving 7 bases of the junction unmatched. The CDR3 loop spans 13 amino acids. CDR3 sequence (DNA): TGCAGCGTTACCACAGGGGCCGCCTATGGCTACACCTTC. It translates to CSVTTGAAYGYTF.

The chain carries TRBV19 and TRBJ2-1, with 10 bases that match TRBD2. Trimming cost V 5 bases and J 6 bases; bases outside gene matches: 13. The CDR3 totals 17 residues. Looked up from germline, CDR1 is LNHDA and CDR2 is SQIVND (reference sequence). In DNA, the CDR3 is TGTGCCAGTAGTTACACCCCTGAGCGGGAGGGCCTCAATGAGCAGTTCTTC. This codes for CASSYTPEREGLNEQFF.

The chain uses TRBV27 and TRBJ2-5, with D unresolved. V was shortened by 1 base and J by 1 base, with 4 bases between the two germline ends. Per germline, CDR1 MNHEY and CDR2 SMNVEV (reference sequence). This CDR3 is built from 13 residues. CDR3 nucleotides: TGTGCCAGCAGTTTATGGGCCCAAGAGACCCAGTACTTC. It is translated as CASSLWAQETQYF.

The chain combines TRBV7-2 with TRBJ2-1; 8 bases line up with TRBD2. The CDR3 is 17 residues long. From germline, CDR1 is SGHTA and CDR2 FQGNSA. Trimming took 0 bases from V and 1 from J; bases not matched to a gene: 5. This CDR3 is CASSLAIAGRSYNEQFF. CDR3 sequence (DNA): TGTGCCAGCAGCTTAGCGATAGCGGGAAGGTCCTACAATGAGCAGTTCTTC. The variable domain in full, completed from reference TRBV7-2 and TRBJ2-1, reads GAGVSQSPSNKVTEKGKDVELRCDPISGHTALYWYRQSLGQGLEFLIYFQGNSAPDKSGLPSDRFSAERTGGSVSTLTIQRTQQEDSAVYLCASSLAIAGRSYNEQFFGPGTRLTVL.

This clone was seen more than once but under ten times. The rearrangement uses TRBV5-1 and TRBJ2-1, with TRBD1 identical over 7 bases. Per the germline V gene, CDR1 is SGHRS and CDR2 is YFSETQ. The CDR3 has 14 residues. Unmatched junction bases numbered 10, after V lost 5 bases and J lost 8 bases. The CDR3 DNA is TGCGCCAGCAGGTGGACAGGAACGTCCGATGAGCAGTTCTTC. The encoded protein is CASRWTGTSDEQFF.

This sequence joins TRBV6-1 and TRBJ2-7; D is unresolved. This CDR3 comprises 12 residues. Germline CDR1 MNHNS, CDR2 SASEGT. Between the trimmed V and J ends, which lost 2 bases and 4 bases, there was a span of 6 bases. CDR3 coding DNA: TGTGCCAGCAGTGAAACGAGTTACGAGCAGTACTTC. Its translation is CASSETSYEQYF.

V usage is TRBV9 and J usage is TRBJ1-5; perhaps TRBD1 as D (6 bases). Trimming left V 0 bases short and J 0 bases short, with 7 bases between. The CDR3 runs 15 residues. From germline, CDR1 is SGDLS and CDR2 YYNGEE. The CDR3 protein is CASSVGTASNQPQHF. CDR3 sequence (DNA): TGTGCCAGCAGCGTAGGGACAGCTAGCAATCAGCCCCAGCATTTT. Together with reference TRBV9 and TRBJ1-5, the CDR3 gives the full variable domain: DSGVTQTPKHLITATGQRVTLRCSPRSGDLSVYWYQQSLDQGLQFLIQYYNGEERAKGNILERFSAQQFPDLHSELNLSSLELGDSALYFCASSVGTASNQPQHFGDGTRLSIL.

This chain uses TRBV7-9 with TRBJ2-7; weak D call: TRBD2 (5 bases). Trimming shortened V by 5 bases and J by 3 bases, and 11 bases separated the two germline ends. Looked up from germline, CDR1 is SEHNR and CDR2 is FQNEAQ (reference sequence). The CDR3 runs to 13 residues. CDR3 sequence: CASSPSGGYEQYF. CDR3 nucleotides: TGTGCCAGCAGCCCGAGTGGAGGCTACGAGCAGTACTTC.

The CDR3 nucleotides are TGTGCCAGCAGCCCCGGGACAGGGGCTTACGAGCAGTACTTC. The encoded protein is CASSPGTGAYEQYF. The V gene is TRBV7-6, the J gene TRBJ2-7, with 10 bases aligning to TRBD1. This CDR3 contains 14 residues. Trimming at V came to 5 bases and at J to 4 bases, leaving 5 bases not matched to a gene. CDR1 and CDR2 (germline): SGHVS, FNYEAQ.

This chain links TRBV5-1 with TRBJ2-3; possible D gene TRBD2, 5 bases. The CDR3 is made up of 15 amino acids. Trimming left V 0 bases short and J 0 bases short, with 8 bases between. Germline CDR1 is SGHRS and CDR2 is YFSETQ. The CDR3 bases are TGCGCCAGCAGCTTGGGACTATCTAGCACAGATACGCAGTATTTT. Its translation is CASSLGLSSTDTQYF.